Following are 11 T cell receptor beta chains from one sample sequenced in a study of blood T cell repertoires in COVID-19. The assay was immunoSEQ multiplex PCR, and TCRdb's table has in-frame clones only and misses some. The table includes 200,000 to 250,000 clones, 80% to 85% detected once. The sample taken for sequencing was peripheral blood. The source is an older woman who had recovered from COVID-19.

This rearrangement joins TRBV5-4 to TRBJ1-3, with 9 bases aligning to TRBD1. The CDR3 is made up of 14 amino acids. V was pared by 7 bases and J by 6 bases, with 8 bases of the junction left unmatched. Germline-derived CDR1 and CDR2 are SGHNT and YYREEE (reference sequence). CDR3 sequence (DNA): TGTGCCAGCTCTCAACAGGGGGCCTTAAACACCATATATTTT. Protein: CASSQQGALNTIYF.

V is TRBV6-2 or TRBV6-3 and J is TRBJ2-2; D is perhaps TRBD1 (6 bases). The CDR3 totals 13 residues. V shed 5 bases and J shed 5 bases, with 9 bases lying between them. Germline V lookup: CDR1 MNHEY, CDR2 SVGEGT. For the CDR3, the DNA is TGTGCCAGCAGTCGGACAGTAACCGGGGAGCTGTTTTTT. Amino acid sequence: CASSRTVTGELFF.

The chain joins TRBV24-1 to TRBJ2-2; TRBD1 is a possible D gene (5 bases). The germline CDR1 and CDR2 sequences are KGHDR and SFDVKD. The CDR3 totals 15 residues. V lost 4 bases, J lost 2 bases, and 10 bases lay in between. In DNA, the CDR3 is TGTGCCACCAGTGACGCGACAGTAAACACCGGGGAGCTGTTTTTT. Translation gives CATSDATVNTGELFF.

The chain carries TRBV19 and TRBJ2-5; weak D call: TRBD1 (6 bases). The CDR3 contains 17 residues. Germline V gene sequence: CDR1 LNHDA, CDR2 SQIVND (reference sequence). V lost 5 bases, J lost 2 bases, and 21 bases lay in between. The CDR3 loop reads CASSSRQAAEIQETQYF. DNA of the CDR3: TGTGCCAGTAGTTCTAGACAGGCGGCAGAAATACAAGAGACCCAGTACTTC.

The rearrangement joins TRBV6-5 to TRBJ2-7, with D possibly matching TRBD2 (6 bases). The CDR3 is made up of 13 amino acids. The V end was cut by 0 bases, the J end by 3 bases, with 6 bases between. The V gene's germline CDR1 is MNHEY and CDR2 SVGAGI. This CDR3 is CASSYSTSYEQYF. CDR3 coding DNA: TGTGCCAGCAGTTACTCGACTAGCTACGAGCAGTACTTC.

V usage is TRBV5-1 and J usage is TRBJ1-3; D gene ambiguous. With 4 bases removed from V and 4 bases from J, the gap between germline ends came to 9 bases. The CDR3 runs 13 residues. Germline CDR1 is SGHRS and CDR2 is YFSETQ. CDR3 residues: CASSLGRGNTIYF. CDR3 in DNA: TGCGCCAGCAGCCTAGGCCGGGGAAACACCATATATTTT.

This clone was found a few times. The V gene is TRBV6-2 or TRBV6-3, the J gene TRBJ1-5; 8 bases fit TRBD1. Trimming at V came to 4 bases and at J to 7 bases, leaving 9 bases not matched to a gene. Germline CDR1 is MNHEY and CDR2 is SVGEGT. This CDR3 is built from 15 residues. For the CDR3, the DNA is TGTGCCAGCAGTTTCGAGGACAGGGTCCACCAGCCCCAGCATTTT. Protein product: CASSFEDRVHQPQHF.

The J gene is TRBJ2-1, the V gene TRBV5-4; 10 bases match TRBD2. The germline gives CDR1 SGHNT, CDR2 YYREEE (reference sequence). The ends lost 4 bases at V and 3 bases at J; junction bases unmatched: 7. The CDR3 length is 16 residues. The CDR3 DNA is TGTGCCAGCAGCCAACTAGCGGGGCCAGACTACAATGAGCAGTTCTTC. It translates to CASSQLAGPDYNEQFF.

This clone appeared once. The gene calls are TRBV19 and TRBJ2-3; D ambiguous. V was cut by 8 bases and J by 6 bases, with 9 bases left in between. Germline CDR1 reads LNHDA; CDR2 reads SQIVND (reference sequence). The CDR3 extends over 11 amino acids. The CDR3 protein is CASRLSDTQYF. In DNA form, the CDR3 reads TGTGCCAGTCGCCTATCCGATACGCAGTATTTT.

The V gene is TRBV11-2, the J gene TRBJ1-1, with D possibly being TRBD1 (6 bases). The V and J ends lost 6 bases and 3 bases respectively, with 17 bases between them. The CDR3 runs 15 residues. Germline values: CDR1 SGHAT, CDR2 FQNNGV. The CDR3 is CASRLSRGEDTEAFF. CDR3 DNA: TGTGCCAGCAGATTAAGCAGGGGTGAGGACACTGAAGCTTTCTTT.

The chain uses TRBV6-5 and TRBJ2-2; TRBD1 matches 7 bases. Per germline, CDR1 MNHEY and CDR2 SVGAGI. With V trimmed by 5 bases and J by 7 bases, 4 bases remained unmatched. The CDR3 loop spans 13 amino acids. The DNA of the CDR3 is TGTGCCAGCAGTCCGCGGACAGGCGGGGAGCTGTTTTTT. It specifies CASSPRTGGELFF.